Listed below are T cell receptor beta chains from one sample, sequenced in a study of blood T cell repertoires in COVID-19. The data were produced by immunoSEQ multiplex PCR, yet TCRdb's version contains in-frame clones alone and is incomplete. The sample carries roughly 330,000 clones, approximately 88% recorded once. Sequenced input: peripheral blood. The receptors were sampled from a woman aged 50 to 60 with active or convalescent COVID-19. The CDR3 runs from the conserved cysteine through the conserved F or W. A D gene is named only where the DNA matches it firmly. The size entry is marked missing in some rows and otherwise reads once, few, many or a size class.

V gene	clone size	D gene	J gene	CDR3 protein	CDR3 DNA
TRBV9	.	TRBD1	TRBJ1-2	CASSVGTGQVYGYTF	TGTGCCAGCAGCGTAGGGACAGGGCAAGTCTATGGCTACACCTTC
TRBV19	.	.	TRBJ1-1	CASSMEAYTEAFF	TGTGCCAGTAGTATGGAGGCCTACACTGAAGCTTTCTTT
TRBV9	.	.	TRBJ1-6	CASSVWGDPSYNSPLHF	TGTGCCAGCAGCGTTTGGGGCGACCCCTCCTATAATTCACCCCTCCACTTT
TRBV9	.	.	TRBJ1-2	CASSVGSSSAYGYTF	TGTGCCAGCAGCGTAGGGTCGTCGAGCGCCTATGGCTACACCTTC
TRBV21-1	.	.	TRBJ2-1	CASSKHAGRNEQFF	TGTGCCAGCAGCAAACACGCAGGGAGGAATGAGCAGTTCTTC
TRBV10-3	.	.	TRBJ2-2	CAISESRGSNTGELFF	TGTGCCATCAGTGAGTCCCGGGGGTCCAACACCGGGGAGCTGTTTTTT
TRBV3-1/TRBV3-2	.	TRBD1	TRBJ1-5	CASSSGQEKAQHF	TGTGCCAGCAGCTCGGGACAGGAAAAAGCCCAGCATTTT
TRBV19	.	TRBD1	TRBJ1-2	CASSPRQGIGSYGYTF	TGTGCCAGTAGTCCCCGACAGGGTATAGGATCCTATGGCTACACCTTC
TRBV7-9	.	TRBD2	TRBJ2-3	CASSLGTLAGATDTQYF	TGTGCCAGCAGCTTAGGTACACTAGCGGGGGCGACAGATACGCAGTATTTT
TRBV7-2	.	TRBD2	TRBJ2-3	CASSLYPGLAGMTDTQYF	TGTGCCAGCAGCTTATACCCCGGACTAGCGGGGATGACAGATACGCAGTATTTT
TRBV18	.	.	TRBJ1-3	CASSPNSSGGRGNTIYF	TGTGCCAGCTCACCAAATTCGAGTGGAGGCCGTGGAAACACCATATATTTT
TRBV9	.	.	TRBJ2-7	CASSVGTGYYEQYF	TGTGCCAGCAGCGTAGGAACAGGCTACTACGAGCAGTACTTC
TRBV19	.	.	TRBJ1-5	CASSPTLGPQHF	TGTGCCAGTAGTCCGACATTAGGGCCCCAGCATTTT
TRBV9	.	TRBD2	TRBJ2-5	CASSTGGTSGPQETQYF	TGTGCCAGCAGCACCGGCGGGACTAGCGGGCCGCAAGAGACCCAGTACTTC
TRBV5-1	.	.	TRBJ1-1	CASSLASGATEAFF	TGCGCCAGCAGCTTGGCCTCGGGTGCCACTGAAGCTTTCTTT
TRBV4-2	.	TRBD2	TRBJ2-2	CASSRLAENTGELFF	TGTGCCAGCAGCCGACTAGCGGAGAACACCGGGGAGCTGTTTTTT
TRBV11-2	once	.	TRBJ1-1	CASLQGYTEAFF	TGTGCCAGTTTGCAGGGGTACACTGAAGCTTTCTTT
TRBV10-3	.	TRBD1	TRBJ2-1	CAIRSQGQGANEQFF	TGTGCCATCAGGTCCCAGGGGCAGGGGGCAAATGAGCAGTTCTTC
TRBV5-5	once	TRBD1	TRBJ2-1	CASSGTTGDNEQFF	TGTGCCAGCAGCGGGACGACAGGGGACAATGAGCAGTTCTTC
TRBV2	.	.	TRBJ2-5	CASTFGSYQETQYF	TGTGCCAGCACCTTTGGGAGTTACCAAGAGACCCAGTACTTC
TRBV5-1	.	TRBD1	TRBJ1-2	CASSSGGGYTF	TGCGCCAGCAGCTCAGGGGGCGGCTACACCTTC